Below are 5 T cell receptor beta chains sequenced from a single sample in a study of blood T cells in healthy people across ages. Through a sample-barcoded 5' primer and a J-beta primer mix, a second PCR was run for roughly 6 to 12 cycles. TCRdb recomputed calls from the 5' RACE reads with MiXCR, one row per CDR3 protein. The data hold roughly 1.4 million distinct CDR3 sequences, with 59% observed a single time. Sequencing was done on a sample of blood. All receptors come from a man between 18 and 35 years old in good health.

V usage is TRBV5-6 and J usage is TRBJ2-3; 8 bases match TRBD1. Per the germline V gene, CDR1 is SGHDT and CDR2 is YYEEEE. The CDR3 consists of 17 residues. Germline trimming cut 1 base from V and 5 bases from J; bases unmatched to any gene: 12. CDR3 DNA sequence: TGTGCCAGCAGCTTGCCTACGACAGGGGATTTGGTAGATACGCAGTATTTT. This translates into CASSLPTTGDLVDTQYF. The full variable domain, completed using reference TRBV5-6 and TRBJ2-3, is DAGVTQSPTHLIKTRGQQVTLRCSPKSGHDTVSWYQQALGQGPQFIFQYYEEEERQRGNFPDRFSGHQFPNYSSELNVNALLLGDSALYLCASSLPTTGDLVDTQYFGPGTRLTVL.

This chain uses TRBV27 with TRBJ2-3; 7 nucleotides agree with TRBD2. From germline, CDR1 is MNHEY and CDR2 SMNVEV (reference sequence). The CDR3 length is 15 residues. Trimming took 8 bases from V and 7 from J; bases not matched to a gene: 15. CDR3 nucleotide sequence: TGTGCCAGCGGGGAAGGCGGGAGCGCTAGATATACGCAGTATTTT. This encodes CASGEGGSARYTQYF.

This clonotype came up a few times. The V gene is TRBV20-1, the J gene TRBJ2-7; no clear D gene. The CDR3 extends over 14 amino acids. CDR1 DFQATT and CDR2 SNEGSKA come from the germline V gene (reference sequence). The V end was cut by 0 bases, the J end by 3 bases, with 12 bases between. CDR3: CSARESGLYYEQYF. The CDR3, as DNA: TGCAGTGCTAGAGAGTCTGGGTTGTACTACGAGCAGTACTTC.

The rearrangement uses TRBV28 and TRBJ1-1; the D gene is possibly TRBD1 (5 bases). Trimming pared 7 bases from V and 6 bases from J, leaving 15 bases between. This CDR3 has 13 amino acids. From germline, CDR1 is MDHEN and CDR2 SYDVKM. In nucleotides, the CDR3 is TGTGCCAGCAAGGAGGGGCGGCCTCCTGAAGCTTTCTTT. Its protein is CASKEGRPPEAFF.

V usage is TRBV11-3 and J usage is TRBJ2-1, with D possibly being TRBD1 (5 bases). The CDR3 sequence is 15 residues long. V lost 1 base to trimming and J lost 4 bases, with 11 bases between them. The germline CDR1 and CDR2 sequences are SGHNT and YENEEA. The DNA of the CDR3 is TGTGCCAGCAGCTTAGCATATGCAGGGTACAATGAGCAGTTCTTC. Translated, it gives CASSLAYAGYNEQFF.